The TCR beta chain under discussion was sequenced for a study of T cell repertoires in cytomegalovirus infection. Study overall: From public TCR beta signatures came an indication of both CMV infection and matching HLA type. Regarding the study as a whole: The ex vivo response showed dominance by HLA-C-restricted CMV-specific TCR beta clonotypes.

As concerns this clonotype: Its target is not known. This sequence may be a read error, since a much larger clone differs from it by one base.

TCRdb ran MiXCR on the reads and lists one entry per CDR3 protein. The top ten hold roughly 15% of the sample, which has about 450,000 distinct CDR3 sequences, approximately 31% seen once. The germline CDR1 and CDR2 sequences are MNHNS and SASEGT. The CDR3 spans 13 residues. Trimming removed 6 bases at V and 9 bases at J, with 17 bases between. The sample consisted of PBMCs. The source of this sequence is a human donor in good health (CMV status not recorded). Some clones in this sample may be carry-over from other donors' samples. The V gene is TRBV6-1, the J gene TRBJ1-2; a weak D match, TRBD1 (5 bases). CDR3 sequence reads: CASRVPGEDCYTF. The CDR3 DNA reads TGTGCCAGCAGAGTCCCGGGGGAAGATTGCTACACCTTC.